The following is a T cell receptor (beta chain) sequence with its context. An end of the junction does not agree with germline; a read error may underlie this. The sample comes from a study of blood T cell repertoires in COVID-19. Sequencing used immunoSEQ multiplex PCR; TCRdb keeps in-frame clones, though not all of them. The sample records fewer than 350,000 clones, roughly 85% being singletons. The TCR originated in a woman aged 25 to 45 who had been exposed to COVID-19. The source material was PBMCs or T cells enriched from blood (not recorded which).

The CDR3 nucleotides are TGTGCCAGTAGCGCCGGGGATGAGCAGTTCTTC. Its protein product is CASSAGDEQFF. This rearrangement joins TRBV9 to TRBJ2-1; possibly TRBD2 for D (5 bases). Germline values: CDR1 SGDLS, CDR2 YYNGEE. This CDR3 has 11 amino acids.